The 10 T cell receptor beta chains given below trace back to one sample, sequenced in a study of CD8 T cells in ankylosing spondylitis. Their antigen targets remain unknown. Broader study findings: Blood of patients with ankylosing spondylitis appeared to be characterized by a TCR beta motif of eight highly homologous variants.

MiXCR, applied by TCRdb to the 5' RACE reads, yields one record per CDR3 protein. The sample has 330,000 or so distinct CDR3 sequences, roughly 8% seen once. The material sequenced was blood, either unsorted or a sorted T cell fraction (not recorded which). Receptor source: a male donor with ankylosing spondylitis.

The chain has TRBV18 and TRBJ2-2; 8 nucleotides match TRBD2. The CDR3 contains 16 residues. Germline trimming cut 6 bases from V and 1 base from J; bases unmatched to any gene: 7. Per germline, CDR1 KGHSH and CDR2 LQKENI. The CDR3 protein is CASSLSGSMNTGELFF. The CDR3 DNA reads TGTGCCAGCTCTCTAAGCGGGAGCATGAACACCGGGGAGCTGTTTTTT.

This chain links TRBV5-1 with TRBJ2-3; 13 bases are shared with TRBD2. The V gene's germline CDR1 is SGHRS and CDR2 YFSETQ. V lost 4 bases to trimming and J lost 3 bases; unmatched junction nucleotides: 5. The CDR3 length is 16 residues. The CDR3: CASSRTSGSVTDTQYF. The CDR3 region has the DNA TGCGCCAGCAGCCGGACTAGCGGGAGCGTGACAGATACGCAGTATTTT.

This clonotype turned up a few times. V and J are TRBV29-1 and TRBJ1-4; 7 bases agree with TRBD1. This CDR3 is 15 amino acids long. Germline V gene sequence: CDR1 SQVTM, CDR2 ANQGSEA. Trimming removed 5 bases from V and 2 bases from J; junction bases left unmatched: 8. CDR3 sequence (DNA): TGCAGCGTTCTACAGGGGTCTTCGACTAATGAAAAACTGTTTTTT. Encoded protein: CSVLQGSSTNEKLFF. Variable domain in full (rest from reference TRBV29-1 and TRBJ1-4): SAVISQKPSRDICQRGTSLTIQCQVDSQVTMMFWYRQQPGQSLTLIATANQGSEATYESGFVIDKFPISRPNLTFSTLTVSNMSPEDSSIYLCSVLQGSSTNEKLFFGSGTQLSVL.

This clonotype was counted a few times. The chain combines TRBV18 with TRBJ1-2, with TRBD1 as a possible D gene (5 bases). CDR1 is KGHSH, CDR2 LQKENI, per germline. This CDR3 contains 15 residues. The V gene lost 0 bases and the J gene lost 0 bases, with 8 bases spanning the gap. The CDR3 here is CASSPPTVANYGYTF. In DNA, the CDR3 is TGTGCCAGCTCACCACCGACAGTAGCTAACTATGGCTACACCTTC.

The chain links TRBV2 to TRBJ2-2; no clear D gene. Trimming stripped 8 bases from V and 0 bases from J, with 13 bases between. Germline CDR1 SNHLY, CDR2 FYNNEI. The CDR3 runs to 15 residues. CDR3 DNA: TGTGCCAGCCCCCGAGGCTTAACGAACACCGGGGAGCTGTTTTTT. Its protein is CASPRGLTNTGELFF.

This clonotype was seen many times. The rearrangement joins TRBV29-1 to TRBJ2-5, with D maybe TRBD2 (6 bases). This CDR3 region has 13 residues. The V gene's germline CDR1 is SQVTM and CDR2 ANQGSEA. V was pared by 3 bases and J by 4 bases, with 12 bases between. CDR3 region: CSVDGGGPETQYF. The CDR3 region has the DNA TGCAGCGTTGATGGGGGAGGCCCAGAGACCCAGTACTTC.

The sample holds a few counts of this clonotype. The chain has TRBV27 and TRBJ2-3; TRBD2 agrees at 8 bases. After removal of 8 bases from V and 0 bases from J, the junction contained 19 bases not matched to a gene. The CDR3 has 19 amino acids. Germline CDR1 is MNHEY and CDR2 is SMNVEV (reference sequence). In nucleotides, the CDR3 is TGTGCCAGCCGGGGGGGTGGAGCGGGGTTCGGTTCGAGCACAGATACGCAGTATTTT. Encoded protein: CASRGGGAGFGSSTDTQYF.

This clonotype was seen many times. The V and J genes are TRBV9 and TRBJ2-1; tentatively, D is TRBD2 (6 bases). The CDR3 extends over 16 amino acids. Germline V gene lookup returns CDR1 SGDLS and CDR2 YYNGEE. V was pared by 4 bases and J by 6 bases, with 20 bases between. For the CDR3, the DNA is TGTGCCAGCAGCCCCCAGACTAGTAGGCTTCTCAATGAGCAGTTCTTC. It yields the protein CASSPQTSRLLNEQFF.

The CDR3 region has the DNA TGTGCCAGCAGCCAAGGAATCCTAGCTGGTGAGCAGTTCTTC. As protein: CASSQGILAGEQFF. The chain has TRBV4-2 and TRBJ2-1; D possibly corresponds to TRBD2 (5 bases). In germline, CDR1 is LGHNA, CDR2 YNFKEQ. Trimming removed 1 base at V and 9 bases at J, with 13 bases between. The CDR3 is 14 residues long.

The rearrangement joins TRBV5-1 to TRBJ2-1; D is possibly TRBD2 (6 bases). Germline V lookup: CDR1 SGHRS, CDR2 YFSETQ. Trimming shortened V by 4 bases and J by 4 bases, and 21 bases separated the two germline ends. This CDR3 is 17 amino acids long. The CDR3 reads CASSDPHTGGGYNEQFF. Written as DNA, the CDR3 is TGCGCCAGCAGCGACCCTCACACAGGTGGGGGGTACAATGAGCAGTTCTTC.